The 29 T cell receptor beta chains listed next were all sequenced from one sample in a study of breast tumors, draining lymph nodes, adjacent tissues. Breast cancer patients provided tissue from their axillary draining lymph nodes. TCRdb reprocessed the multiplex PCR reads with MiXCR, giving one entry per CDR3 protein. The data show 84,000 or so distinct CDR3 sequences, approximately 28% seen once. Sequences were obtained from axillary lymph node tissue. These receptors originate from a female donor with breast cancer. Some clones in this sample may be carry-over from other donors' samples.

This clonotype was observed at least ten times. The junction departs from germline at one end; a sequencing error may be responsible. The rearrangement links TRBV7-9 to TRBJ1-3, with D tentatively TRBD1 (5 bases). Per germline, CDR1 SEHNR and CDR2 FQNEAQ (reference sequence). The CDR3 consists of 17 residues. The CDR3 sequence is CASSTRRGVGGGNPIYF. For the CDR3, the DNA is TGTGCCAGCAGCACCCGAAGAGGGGTAGGAGGAGGAAACCCCATATATTTT.

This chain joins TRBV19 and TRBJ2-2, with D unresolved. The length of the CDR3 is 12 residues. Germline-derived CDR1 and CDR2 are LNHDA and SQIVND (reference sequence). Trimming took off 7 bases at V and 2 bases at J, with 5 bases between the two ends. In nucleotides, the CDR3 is TGTGCCAGTACCGGAAACACCGGGGAGCTGTTTTTT. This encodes CASTGNTGELFF.

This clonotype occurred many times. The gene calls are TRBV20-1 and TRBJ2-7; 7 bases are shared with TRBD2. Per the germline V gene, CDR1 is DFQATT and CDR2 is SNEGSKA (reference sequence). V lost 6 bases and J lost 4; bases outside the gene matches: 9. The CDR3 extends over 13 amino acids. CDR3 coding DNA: TGCAGTGCACCCCTGGGGGGGGGATACGAGCAGTACTTC. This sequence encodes CSAPLGGGYEQYF.

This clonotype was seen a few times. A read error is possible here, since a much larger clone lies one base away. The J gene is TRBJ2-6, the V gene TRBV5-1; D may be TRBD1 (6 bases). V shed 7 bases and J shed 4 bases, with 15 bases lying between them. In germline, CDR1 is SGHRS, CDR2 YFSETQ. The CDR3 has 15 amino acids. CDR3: CASERAGAGANVLTF. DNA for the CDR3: TGCGCCAGCGAAAGAGCAGGGGCCGGGGCCAACGTCCTGACTTTC. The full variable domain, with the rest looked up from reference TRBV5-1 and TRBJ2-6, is KAGVTQTPRYLIKTRGQQVTLSCSPISGHRSVSWYQQTPGQGLQFLFEYFSETQRNKGNFPGRFSGRQFSNSRSEMNVSTLELGDSALYLCASERAGAGANVLTFGAGSRLTVL.

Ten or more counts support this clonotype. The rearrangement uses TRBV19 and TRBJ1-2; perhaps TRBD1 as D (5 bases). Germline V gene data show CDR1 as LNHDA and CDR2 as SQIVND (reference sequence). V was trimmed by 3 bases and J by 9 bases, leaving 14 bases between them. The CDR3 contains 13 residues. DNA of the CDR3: TGTGCCAGTAGTATGGGACGGGAGGTTAGCTACACCTTC. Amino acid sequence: CASSMGREVSYTF. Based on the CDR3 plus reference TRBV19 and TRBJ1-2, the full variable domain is DGGITQSPKYLFRKEGQNVTLSCEQNLNHDAMYWYRQDPGQGLRLIYYSQIVNDFQKGDIAEGYSVSREKKESFPLTVTSAQKNPTAFYLCASSMGREVSYTFGSGTRLTVV.

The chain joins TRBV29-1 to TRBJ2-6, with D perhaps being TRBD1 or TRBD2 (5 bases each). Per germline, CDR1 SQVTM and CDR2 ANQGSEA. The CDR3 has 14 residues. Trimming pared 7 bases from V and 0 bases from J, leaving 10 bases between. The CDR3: CSAGDLSGANVLTF. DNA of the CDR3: TGCAGCGCTGGGGACCTCTCTGGGGCCAACGTCCTGACTTTC.

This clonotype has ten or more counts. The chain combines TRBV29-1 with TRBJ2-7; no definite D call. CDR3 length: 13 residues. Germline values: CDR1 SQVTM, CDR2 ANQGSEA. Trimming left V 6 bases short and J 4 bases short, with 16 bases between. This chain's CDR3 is CSVRSRSRYEQYF. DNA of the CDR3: TGCAGCGTCCGTTCTAGGAGTAGGTACGAGCAGTACTTC.

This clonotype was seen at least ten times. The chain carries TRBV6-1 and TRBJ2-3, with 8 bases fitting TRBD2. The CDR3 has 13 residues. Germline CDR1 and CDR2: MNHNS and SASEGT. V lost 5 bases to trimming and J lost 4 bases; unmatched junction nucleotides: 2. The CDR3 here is CASSYGGADTQYF. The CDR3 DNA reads TGTGCCAGCAGTTACGGGGGGGCAGATACGCAGTATTTT.

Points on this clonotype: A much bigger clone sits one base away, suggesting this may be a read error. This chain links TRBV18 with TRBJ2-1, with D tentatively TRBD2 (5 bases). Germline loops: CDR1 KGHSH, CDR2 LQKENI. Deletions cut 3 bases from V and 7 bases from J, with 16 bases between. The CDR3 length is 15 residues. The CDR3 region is CASSPQSGTDNEQFF. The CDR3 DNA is TGTGCCAGCTCACCCCAGTCGGGAACTGATAATGAGCAGTTCTTC.

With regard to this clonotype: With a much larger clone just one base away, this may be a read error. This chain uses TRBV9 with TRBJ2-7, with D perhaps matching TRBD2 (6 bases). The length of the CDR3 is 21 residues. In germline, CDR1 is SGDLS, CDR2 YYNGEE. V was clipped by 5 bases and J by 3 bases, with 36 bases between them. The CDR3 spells CASRATGRFRYGPEGIYEQYF. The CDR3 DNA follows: TGTGCCAGCAGGGCCACGGGGCGGTTTCGGTATGGGCCGGAGGGTATCTACGAGCAGTACTTC.

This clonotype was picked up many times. The CDR3 bases are TGCAGTGCTAGGGGCCGGGACAACTACGAGCAGTACTTC. Protein sequence: CSARGRDNYEQYF. This chain joins TRBV20-1 and TRBJ2-7; possible D gene TRBD1, 6 bases. This CDR3 has 13 residues. Trimming took off 3 bases at V and 3 bases at J, with 12 bases between the two ends. Germline CDR1 and CDR2: DFQATT and SNEGSKA (reference sequence).

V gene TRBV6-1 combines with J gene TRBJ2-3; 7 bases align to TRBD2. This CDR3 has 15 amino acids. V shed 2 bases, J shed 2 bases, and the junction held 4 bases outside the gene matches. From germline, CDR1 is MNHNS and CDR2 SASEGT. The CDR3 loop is CASSEFGRTTDTQYF. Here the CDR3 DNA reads TGTGCCAGCAGTGAATTCGGGAGGACCACAGATACGCAGTATTTT.

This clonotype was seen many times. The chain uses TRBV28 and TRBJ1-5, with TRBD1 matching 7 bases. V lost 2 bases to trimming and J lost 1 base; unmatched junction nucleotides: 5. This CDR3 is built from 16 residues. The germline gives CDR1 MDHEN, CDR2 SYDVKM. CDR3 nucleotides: TGTGCCAGCAGTTTACCCCCGGGACAGAGCAATCAGCCCCAGCATTTT. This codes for CASSLPPGQSNQPQHF.

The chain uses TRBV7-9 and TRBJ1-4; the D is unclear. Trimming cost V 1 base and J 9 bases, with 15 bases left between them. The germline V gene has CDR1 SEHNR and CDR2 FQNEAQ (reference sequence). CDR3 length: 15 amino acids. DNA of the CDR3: TGTGCCAGCAGCTTAGGGCAGTCAGCCAATCAAAAACTGTTTTTT. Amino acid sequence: CASSLGQSANQKLFF.

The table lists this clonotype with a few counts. As DNA, the CDR3 is TGTGCCAGCAGCTTGTCGGGGGTTCGAGCGCATGAGCAGTTCTTC. This sequence encodes CASSLSGVRAHEQFF. V and J are TRBV5-6 and TRBJ2-1, with D possibly matching TRBD2 (6 bases). Germline V gene lookup returns CDR1 SGHDT and CDR2 YYEEEE. This CDR3 comprises 15 residues. The V and J ends lost 1 base and 8 bases respectively, with 16 bases between them.

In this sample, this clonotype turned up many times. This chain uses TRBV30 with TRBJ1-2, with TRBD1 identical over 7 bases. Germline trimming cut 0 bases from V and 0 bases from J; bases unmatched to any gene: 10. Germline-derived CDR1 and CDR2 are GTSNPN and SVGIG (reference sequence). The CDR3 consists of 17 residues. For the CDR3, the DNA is TGTGCCTGGAGTGTAGGACAGGCGGGTTGGGCTAACTATGGCTACACCTTC. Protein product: CAWSVGQAGWANYGYTF.

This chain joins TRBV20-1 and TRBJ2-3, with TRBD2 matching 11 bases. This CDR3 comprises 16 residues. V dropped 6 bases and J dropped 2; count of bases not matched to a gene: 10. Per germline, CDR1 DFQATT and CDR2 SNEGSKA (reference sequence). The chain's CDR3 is CSALGTSGFATDTQYF. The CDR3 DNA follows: TGCAGTGCGCTAGGGACTAGCGGATTCGCCACAGATACGCAGTATTTT.

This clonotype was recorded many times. CDR3 sequence: CAIGGLAGKDNEQFF. CDR3 in DNA: TGTGCCATCGGGGGCCTAGCGGGAAAAGACAATGAGCAGTTCTTC. This chain links TRBV10-3 with TRBJ2-1; 9 bases line up with TRBD2. The junction had 10 bases not matched to a gene; V was cut back by 8 bases and J by 5 bases. CDR3 size: 15 residues. Germline V lookup: CDR1 ENHRY, CDR2 SYGVKD.

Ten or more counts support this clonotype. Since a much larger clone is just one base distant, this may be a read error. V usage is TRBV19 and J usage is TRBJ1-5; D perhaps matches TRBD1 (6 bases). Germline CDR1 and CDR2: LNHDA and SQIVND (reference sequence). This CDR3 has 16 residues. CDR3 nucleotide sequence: TGTGCCAGTACCCCCGGACAGCTACCTAGCAATCAGCTCCAGCATTTT. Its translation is CASTPGQLPSNQLQHF.

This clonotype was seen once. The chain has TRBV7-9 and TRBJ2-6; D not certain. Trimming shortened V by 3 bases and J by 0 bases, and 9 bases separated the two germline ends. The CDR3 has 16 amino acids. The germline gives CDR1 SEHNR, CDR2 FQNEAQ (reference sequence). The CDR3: CASSLIGTSGANVLTF. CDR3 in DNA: TGTGCCAGCAGCTTGATTGGAACCTCTGGGGCCAACGTCCTGACTTTC.

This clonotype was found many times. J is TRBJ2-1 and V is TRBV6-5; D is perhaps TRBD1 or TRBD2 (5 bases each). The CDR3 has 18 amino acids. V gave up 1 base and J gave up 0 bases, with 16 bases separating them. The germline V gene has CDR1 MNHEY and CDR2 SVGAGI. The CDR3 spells CASSYYEGSFSSYNEQFF. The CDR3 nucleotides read TGTGCCAGCAGTTACTATGAGGGGAGCTTTAGCTCCTACAATGAGCAGTTCTTC.

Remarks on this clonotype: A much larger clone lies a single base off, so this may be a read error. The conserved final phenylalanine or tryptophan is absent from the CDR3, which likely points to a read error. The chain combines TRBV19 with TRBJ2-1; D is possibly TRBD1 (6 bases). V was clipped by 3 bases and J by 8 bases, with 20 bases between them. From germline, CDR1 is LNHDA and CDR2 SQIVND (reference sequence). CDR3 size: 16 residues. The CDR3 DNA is TGTGCCAGTAGTATTTGGGCAGGGGCGCGACAAGATGAGCAGTTCTCC. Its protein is CASSIWAGARQDEQFS.

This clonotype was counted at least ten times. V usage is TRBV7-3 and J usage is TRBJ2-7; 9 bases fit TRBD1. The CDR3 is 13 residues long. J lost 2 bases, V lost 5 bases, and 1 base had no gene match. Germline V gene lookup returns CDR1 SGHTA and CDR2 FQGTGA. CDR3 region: CASSRTGAYEQYF. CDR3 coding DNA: TGTGCCAGCAGCCGGACAGGGGCCTACGAGCAGTACTTC.

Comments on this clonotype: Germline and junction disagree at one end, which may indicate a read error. CDR3 region: CSVRGTGTGTTEKLFF. Here the CDR3 DNA reads TGCAGTGTTAGAGGAACCGGGACAGGGACTACTGAAAAACTGTTTTTT. This sequence joins TRBV20-1 and TRBJ1-4, with TRBD1 matching over 9 bases. Germline lookup yields CDR1 DFQATT and CDR2 SNEGSKA (reference sequence). This CDR3 spans 16 amino acids.

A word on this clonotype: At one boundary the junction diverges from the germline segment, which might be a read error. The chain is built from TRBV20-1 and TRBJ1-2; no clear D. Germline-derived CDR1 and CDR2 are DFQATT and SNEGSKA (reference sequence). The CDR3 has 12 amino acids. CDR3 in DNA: TGCAGTGCTAGCACGGGCATCCATGGCTCCACCTTC. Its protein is CSASTGIHGSTF.

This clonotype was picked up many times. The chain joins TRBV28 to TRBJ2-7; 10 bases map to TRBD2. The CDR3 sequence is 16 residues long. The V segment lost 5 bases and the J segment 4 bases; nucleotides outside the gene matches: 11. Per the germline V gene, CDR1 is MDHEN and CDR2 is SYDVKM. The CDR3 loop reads CASSLAGAPPSYEQYF. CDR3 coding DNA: TGTGCCAGCAGTCTAGCGGGAGCTCCCCCTTCTTACGAGCAGTACTTC. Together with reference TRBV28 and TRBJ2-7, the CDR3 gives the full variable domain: DVKVTQSSRYLVKRTGEKVFLECVQDMDHENMFWYRQDPGLGLRLIYFSYDVKMKEKGDIPEGYSVSREKKERFSLILESASTNQTSMYLCASSLAGAPPSYEQYFGPGTRLTVT.

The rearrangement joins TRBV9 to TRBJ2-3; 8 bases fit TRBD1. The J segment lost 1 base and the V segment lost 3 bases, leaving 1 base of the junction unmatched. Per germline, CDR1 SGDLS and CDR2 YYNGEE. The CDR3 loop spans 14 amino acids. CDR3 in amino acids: CASSAGQGTDTQYF. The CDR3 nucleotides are TGTGCCAGCAGCGCGGGACAGGGCACAGATACGCAGTATTTT.

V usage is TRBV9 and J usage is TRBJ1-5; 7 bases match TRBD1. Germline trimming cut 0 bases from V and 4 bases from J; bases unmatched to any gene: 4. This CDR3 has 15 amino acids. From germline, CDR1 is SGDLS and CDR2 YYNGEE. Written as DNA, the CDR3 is TGTGCCAGCAGCGTAGGCGCAGGGGGAAATCAGCCCCAGCATTTT. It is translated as CASSVGAGGNQPQHF.

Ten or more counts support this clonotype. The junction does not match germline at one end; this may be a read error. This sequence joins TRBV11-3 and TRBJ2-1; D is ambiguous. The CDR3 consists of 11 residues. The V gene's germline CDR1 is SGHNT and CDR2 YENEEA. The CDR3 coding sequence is TGTGCCAGCAGCTTAGGCAATGAGCCGTTCTTC. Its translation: CASSLGNEPFF.